Shown below are 5 T cell receptor beta chains from a single sample sequenced in a study of T cell changes during pregnancy in multiple sclerosis. The repertoire was sequenced with immunoSEQ multiplex PCR; TCRdb's copy has only in-frame clones and lacks some. The sample carries 50,000 to 60,000 clones, 80% to 95% recorded once. Material: CD4+ T cells from peripheral blood mononuclear cells, obtained after pregnancy. The receptors come from a female donor in good health, enrolled as a control in a pregnancy study.

This clone was detected only once. V gene TRBV19 combines with J gene TRBJ1-5, with D unresolved. Trimming pared 3 bases from V and 7 bases from J, leaving 7 bases between. There are 12 residues in the CDR3. Germline values: CDR1 LNHDA, CDR2 SQIVND (reference sequence). The CDR3 sequence: CASSIGRQPQHF. The DNA for the CDR3 is TGTGCCAGTAGTATCGGGAGGCAGCCCCAGCATTTT.

The V gene is TRBV28, the J gene TRBJ2-2; 8 bases are a match to TRBD2. CDR1 is MDHEN, CDR2 SYDVKM, per germline. This CDR3 spans 15 amino acids. V lost 6 bases, J lost 0 bases, and 3 bases stayed unmatched. Here the CDR3 DNA reads TGTGCCAGCAGCCCGGGGGGGCCGAACACCGGGGAGCTGTTTTTT. Protein: CASSPGGPNTGELFF.

V is TRBV30 and J is TRBJ1-2; a weak D match, TRBD1 (6 bases). Germline values: CDR1 GTSNPN, CDR2 SVGIG (reference sequence). This CDR3 region has 12 residues. The V and J ends lost 4 bases and 2 bases respectively, with 8 bases between them. DNA for the CDR3: TGTGCCTGGACGACAGGAAACTATGGCTACACCTTC. This codes for CAWTTGNYGYTF.

This clone was seen a single time. The J gene is TRBJ1-6, the V gene TRBV30; TRBD1 matches at 9 bases. After removal of 5 bases from V and 10 bases from J, the junction contained 9 bases not matched to a gene. This CDR3 comprises 14 residues. The V gene's germline CDR1 is GTSNPN and CDR2 SVGIG (reference sequence). In DNA form, the CDR3 reads TGTGCCTGGGGCCGGGACAGGGAAAAATCACCCCTCCACTTT. It is translated as CAWGRDREKSPLHF.

V and J are TRBV7-2 and TRBJ2-3; unclear D gene. The CDR3 runs 12 residues. V lost 4 bases, J lost 1 base, and 3 bases lay in between. Germline V gives CDR1 SGHTA, CDR2 FQGNSA. The CDR3 loop reads CASSWRTDTQYF. The CDR3 region has the DNA TGTGCCAGCAGCTGGCGCACAGATACGCAGTATTTT.